A single sample is the source of the 17 T cell receptor beta chains below, sequenced in a study of T cell responses to AZD1222 COVID-19 vaccine. The repertoire was sequenced with immunoSEQ multiplex PCR; TCRdb's copy has only in-frame clones and lacks some. The sample lists about 120,000 clones; about 88% were seen once. The specimen was peripheral blood, collected 28 days after the second AZD1222 dose. These receptors all come from an adult who received the AZD1222 COVID-19 vaccine.

V usage is TRBV19 and J usage is TRBJ1-3, with D tentatively TRBD1 (5 bases). Trimming cost V 9 bases and J 7 bases, with 19 bases left between them. Per germline, CDR1 LNHDA and CDR2 SQIVND (reference sequence). The CDR3 is 14 residues long. The CDR3 coding sequence is TGTGCCAGCCTCCGGGACGCGCTTGTGAACACCATATATTTT. This gives the protein CASLRDALVNTIYF.

The chain recombines TRBV6-2 or TRBV6-3 with TRBJ2-7, with 7 positions matching TRBD1. The germline CDR1 and CDR2 sequences are MNHEY and SVGEGT. The CDR3 runs 15 residues. V was pared by 1 base and J by 0 bases, with 3 bases of the junction left unmatched. In DNA form, the CDR3 reads TGTGCCAGCAGTTACTTGAGGGGGCACTCCTACGAGCAGTACTTC. Amino acid sequence: CASSYLRGHSYEQYF.

V gene TRBV7-2 combines with J gene TRBJ1-1, with D possibly being TRBD1 (6 bases). CDR1 is SGHTA, CDR2 FQGNSA, per germline. Trimming removed 3 bases at V and 4 bases at J, with 12 bases between. There are 14 residues in the CDR3. The CDR3 sequence is CASSFNRAGTEAFF. The CDR3 DNA reads as TGTGCCAGCAGCTTCAACAGGGCCGGCACTGAAGCTTTCTTT.

Here the CDR3 reads CASSGDGNYGYTF. DNA for the CDR3: TGTGCCAGCAGCGGGGACGGTAACTATGGCTACACCTTC. V is TRBV7-9 and J is TRBJ1-2; D possibly corresponds to TRBD1 (5 bases). This CDR3 is built from 13 residues. V lost 5 bases to trimming and J lost 1 base, with 8 bases between them. The germline CDR1 and CDR2 sequences are SEHNR and FQNEAQ (reference sequence). Full variable domain (remainder filled in from reference TRBV7-9 and TRBJ1-2): DTGVSQNPRHKITKRGQNVTFRCDPISEHNRLYWYRQTLGQGPEFLTYFQNEAQLEKSRLLSDRFSAERPKGSFSTLEIQRTEQGDSAMYLCASSGDGNYGYTFGSGTRLTVV.

This clone has just one count. This chain links TRBV11-3 with TRBJ2-1; no clear D gene. The germline V gene encodes CDR1 SGHNT and CDR2 YENEEA. CDR3 length: 14 amino acids. With 3 bases removed from V and 6 bases from J, the gap between germline ends came to 12 bases. The CDR3 region is CASSFQAGRNEQFF. DNA for the CDR3: TGTGCCAGCAGCTTTCAGGCCGGTCGCAATGAGCAGTTCTTC.

The chain has TRBV10-2 and TRBJ2-4, with TRBD1 matching over 7 bases. The CDR3 contains 14 residues. With V trimmed by 2 bases and J by 4 bases, 2 bases remained unmatched. Germline V gene data show CDR1 as WSHSY and CDR2 as SAAADI. CDR3 DNA: TGCGCCAGCAGTGAGCCGGGACAGAAAAACATTCAGTACTTC. Its protein product is CASSEPGQKNIQYF.

The chain joins TRBV5-4 to TRBJ1-2; D is unresolved. Trimming cost V 0 bases and J 4 bases, with 13 bases left between them. The length of the CDR3 is 15 residues. The germline gives CDR1 SGHNT, CDR2 YYREEE (reference sequence). CDR3 sequence (DNA): TGTGCCAGCAGCTTGGTTGGGCGCTCCCGCTATGGCTACACCTTC. Translating it yields CASSLVGRSRYGYTF.

The rearrangement uses TRBV6-5 and TRBJ2-5; 7 bases fit TRBD2. The CDR3 has 13 amino acids. V lost 5 bases to trimming and J lost 2 bases; unmatched junction nucleotides: 2. CDR1 is MNHEY, CDR2 SVGAGI, per germline. The CDR3 bases are TGTGCCAGCAGTAAGCGGGAACAAGAGACCCAGTACTTC. Translation gives CASSKREQETQYF.

A single count supports this clone. The chain combines TRBV5-1 with TRBJ1-4; weak D call: TRBD1 (6 bases). This CDR3 is 16 amino acids long. Deletions cut 4 bases from V and 2 bases from J, with 15 bases between. Germline-derived CDR1 and CDR2 are SGHRS and YFSETQ. CDR3 coding DNA: TGCGCCAGCAGCCCAACAGGGCAGACCACTAATGAAAAACTGTTTTTT. Protein product: CASSPTGQTTNEKLFF.

The gene calls are TRBV29-1 and TRBJ2-1, with D possibly being TRBD2 (6 bases). Trimming pared 2 bases from V and 9 bases from J, leaving 23 bases between. This CDR3 spans 16 amino acids. The germline gives CDR1 SQVTM, CDR2 ANQGSEA. CDR3 sequence: CSVEFHSGEREVEQFF. CDR3 DNA sequence: TGCAGCGTTGAATTCCACTCGGGGGAGAGGGAGGTTGAGCAGTTCTTC.

J is TRBJ1-5 and V is TRBV25-1; D possibly corresponds to TRBD1 (5 bases). Trimming took 2 bases from V and 0 from J, leaving 11 bases between them. This CDR3 region has 16 residues. CDR1 is MGHDK, CDR2 SYGVNS, per germline. CDR3 protein: CASSEGGAVSNQPQHF. The CDR3 DNA follows: TGTGCCAGCAGTGAAGGTGGGGCCGTTAGCAATCAGCCCCAGCATTTT. Full variable domain (rest looked up from reference TRBV25-1 and TRBJ1-5): EADIYQTPRYLVIGTGKKITLECSQTMGHDKMYWYQQDPGMELHLIHYSYGVNSTEKGDLSSESTVSRIRTEHFPLTLESARPSHTSQYLCASSEGGAVSNQPQHFGDGTRLSIL.

The chain carries TRBV12-3 or TRBV12-4 and TRBJ1-3, with 7 nucleotides matching TRBD1. After removal of 8 bases from V and 2 bases from J, the junction contained 0 bases not matched to a gene. This CDR3 spans 12 amino acids. The CDR3 protein is CASQGAGNTIYF. As DNA, the CDR3 is TGTGCCAGCCAGGGGGCTGGAAACACCATATATTTT.

The CDR3 here is CASSFFQGAATNEKLFF. The DNA for the CDR3 is TGTGCCAGCAGTTTTTTCCAGGGGGCCGCAACTAATGAAAAACTGTTTTTT. V usage is TRBV27 and J usage is TRBJ1-4, with 8 bases aligning to TRBD1. The ends lost 3 bases at V and 0 bases at J; junction bases unmatched: 6. The CDR3 has 17 residues. The germline gives CDR1 MNHEY, CDR2 SMNVEV (reference sequence).

V is TRBV27 and J is TRBJ1-1; TRBD1 aligns across 9 bases. The ends lost 3 bases at V and 0 bases at J; junction bases unmatched: 8. Germline V gene sequence: CDR1 MNHEY, CDR2 SMNVEV (reference sequence). The CDR3 is 17 amino acids. CDR3 residues: CASSFRRTGEMNTEAFF. Here the CDR3 DNA reads TGTGCCAGCAGTTTCCGAAGGACAGGGGAAATGAACACTGAAGCTTTCTTT.

This clone was seen a few times. The CDR3 loop reads CASSPPGLLTYEQYF. DNA of the CDR3: TGTGCCAGCAGCCCCCCGGGACTGCTGACCTACGAGCAGTACTTC. The chain uses TRBV7-2 and TRBJ2-7; D is perhaps TRBD2 (6 bases). The CDR3 is 15 residues long. V was trimmed by 5 bases and J by 2 bases, leaving 16 bases between them. Germline CDR1 reads SGHTA; CDR2 reads FQGNSA.

The chain uses TRBV6-4 and TRBJ2-1; 10 bases are a match to TRBD2. The CDR3 loop spans 15 amino acids. Germline CDR1 reads MRHNA; CDR2 reads SNTAGT. Trimming at V came to 5 bases and at J to 7 bases, leaving 8 bases not matched to a gene. The DNA for the CDR3 is TGTGCCAGCAGTCGCCTAGCGGGAGATCGTAATGAGCAGTTCTTC. As protein: CASSRLAGDRNEQFF.

This sequence joins TRBV19 and TRBJ2-1; perhaps D is TRBD1 or TRBD2 (5 bases each). The CDR3 is made up of 15 amino acids. V lost 1 base and J 5 bases, leaving 12 bases between the germline ends. Looked up from germline, CDR1 is LNHDA and CDR2 is SQIVND (reference sequence). The CDR3 is CASSIGGVGHNEQFF. CDR3 bases: TGTGCCAGTAGTATAGGAGGGGTGGGGCACAATGAGCAGTTCTTC.